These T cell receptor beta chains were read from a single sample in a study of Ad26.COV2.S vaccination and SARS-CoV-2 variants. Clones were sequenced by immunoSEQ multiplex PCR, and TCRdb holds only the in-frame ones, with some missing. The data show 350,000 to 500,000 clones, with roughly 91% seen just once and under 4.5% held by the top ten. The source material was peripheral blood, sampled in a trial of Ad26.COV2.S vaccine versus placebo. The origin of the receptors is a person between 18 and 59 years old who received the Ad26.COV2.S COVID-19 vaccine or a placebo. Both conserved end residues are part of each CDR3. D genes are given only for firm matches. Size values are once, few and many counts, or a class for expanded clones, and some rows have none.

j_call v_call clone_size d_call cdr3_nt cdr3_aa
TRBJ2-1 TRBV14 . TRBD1 TGTGCCAGCAGCCGGACAGGGGGCCCTTCCAATGAGCAGTTCTTC CASSRTGGPSNEQFF
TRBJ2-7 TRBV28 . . TGTGCCAGCAGTTACAGTACTCAACCCTACGAGCAGTACTTC CASSYSTQPYEQYF
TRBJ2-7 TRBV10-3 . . TGTGCCATCGGAGGGGCACAAAACTACGAGCAGTACTTC CAIGGAQNYEQYF
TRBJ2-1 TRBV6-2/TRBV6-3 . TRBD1 TGTGCCAGCAGTTCTGCAGGGGGCGCATCAAATGAGCAGTTCTTC CASSSAGGASNEQFF
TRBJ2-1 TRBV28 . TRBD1 TGTGCCAGCAGGCCGACAGGGGTCTCCTACAATGAGCAGTTCTTC CASRPTGVSYNEQFF
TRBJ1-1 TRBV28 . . TGTGCCAGCAGTGGGAGAAGGGAGGTCACTGAAGCTTTCTTT CASSGRREVTEAFF
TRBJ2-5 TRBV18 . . TGTGCCAGCTCCCCGGGACACCAAGAGACCCAGTACTTC CASSPGHQETQYF
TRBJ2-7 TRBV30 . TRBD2 TGTGCCTGGAGTCCCGGGGGGGCGGGACCCTACGAGCAGTACTTC CAWSPGGAGPYEQYF
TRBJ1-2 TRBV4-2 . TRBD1 TGTGCCAGCAGCCAACCTGGGACAGGGCAAAATCGGTATGGCTACACCTTC CASSQPGTGQNRYGYTF
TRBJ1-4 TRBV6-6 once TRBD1 TGTGCCAGCAGTTACAGGGGGCGTTCGGAAAAACTGTTTTTT CASSYRGRSEKLFF
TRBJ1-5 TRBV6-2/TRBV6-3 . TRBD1 TGTGCCAGCAGTTACTATTGGGCAGGGGGAATCAAGCCCCAGCATTTT CASSYYWAGGIKPQHF
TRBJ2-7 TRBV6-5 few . TGTGCCAGCACCGAAGGGAGGCGCGAGCAGTACTTC CASTEGRREQYF
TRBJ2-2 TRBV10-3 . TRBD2 TGTGCCACCGCGGGACTAGCGGGAACCACCGGGGAGCTGTTTTTT CATAGLAGTTGELFF
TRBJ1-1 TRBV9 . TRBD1 TGTGCCAGCAGCCCTGGACAGGGCCGCGCTAACACTGAAGCTTTCTTT CASSPGQGRANTEAFF
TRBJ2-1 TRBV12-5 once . TGTGCTAGTGGTTTGAAAGCGTTCAATGAGCAGTTCTTC CASGLKAFNEQFF
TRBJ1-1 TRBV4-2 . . TGTGCCAGCAGCCGGGTGCGCGGGGACACTGAAGCTTTCTTT CASSRVRGDTEAFF
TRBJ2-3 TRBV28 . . TGTGCCAGCAGTCTGCGGGACTTTAAATCGCAGTATTTT CASSLRDFKSQYF
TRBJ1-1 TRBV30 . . TGTGCCTGGAGTGTACGTGGGGATATGGAGGCTTTCTTT CAWSVRGDMEAFF